This T cell receptor (beta chain) is drawn from a study of metastatic and nonmetastatic thyroid tumors. Looking at the study overall: It was across blood and tumor or nodule tissue from malignant and benign thyroid patients that repertoires were compared.

TCRdb recomputed clones from the PCR reads via MiXCR. The data hold about 20,000 clones, with 18% observed a single time. Germline V gives CDR1 SGDLS, CDR2 YYNGEE. The CDR3 totals 16 residues. Every patient was untreated before thyroid surgery. Comments on this clone: At one end the junction does not follow the germline gene, possibly because of a read error.

Sequenced sample: adjacent normal tissue. V is TRBV9 and J is TRBJ1-2; 10 bases fit TRBD1. The receptor comes from a male donor with papillary thyroid cancer or a benign thyroid nodule (not recorded which). Some clones in this sample may be carry-over from other donors' samples. Written as DNA, the CDR3 is TGTACCAGCAGCTCCTGGGACAGGGGACTAGTTTATGGCTACACCTTC. It is translated as CTSSSWDRGLVYGYTF.